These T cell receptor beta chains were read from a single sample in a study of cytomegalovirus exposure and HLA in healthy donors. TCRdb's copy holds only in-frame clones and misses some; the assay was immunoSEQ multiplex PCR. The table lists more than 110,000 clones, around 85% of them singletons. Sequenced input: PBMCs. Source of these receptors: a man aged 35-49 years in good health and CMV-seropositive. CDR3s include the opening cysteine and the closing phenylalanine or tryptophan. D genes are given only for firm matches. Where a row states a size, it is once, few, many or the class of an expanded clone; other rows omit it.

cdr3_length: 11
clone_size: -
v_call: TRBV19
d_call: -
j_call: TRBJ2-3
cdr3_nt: TGTGCCAGTAGTGGGCCAACACAGCAGTATTTT
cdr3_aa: CASSGPTQQYF

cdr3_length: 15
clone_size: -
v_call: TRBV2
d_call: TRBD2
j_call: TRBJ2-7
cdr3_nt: TGTGCCAGCAGTCAAGGCCCGGGACTAGTATACGAGCAGTACTTC
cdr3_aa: CASSQGPGLVYEQYF

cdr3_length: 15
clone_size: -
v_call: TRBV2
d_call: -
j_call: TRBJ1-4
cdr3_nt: TGTGCCAGCACCCGACAGAGTGCAACTAATGAAAAACTGTTTTTT
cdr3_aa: CASTRQSATNEKLFF

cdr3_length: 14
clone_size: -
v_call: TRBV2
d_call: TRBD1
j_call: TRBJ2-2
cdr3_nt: TGTGCCAGCAACCCGGACAGGGGGTACGGGGAGCTGTTTTTT
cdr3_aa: CASNPDRGYGELFF

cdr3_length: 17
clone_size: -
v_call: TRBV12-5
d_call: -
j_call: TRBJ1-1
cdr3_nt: TGTGCTAGTCTATCCGGGGTTAAGGGGGTTGGAATCACTGAAGCTTTCTTT
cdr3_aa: CASLSGVKGVGITEAFF

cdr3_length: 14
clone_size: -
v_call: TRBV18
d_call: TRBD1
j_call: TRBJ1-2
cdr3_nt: TGTGCCAGCTCACCAACAGGGGGAAACTATGGCTACACCTTC
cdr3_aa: CASSPTGGNYGYTF

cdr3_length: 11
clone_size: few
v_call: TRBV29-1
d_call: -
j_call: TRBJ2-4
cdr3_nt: TGCAGCGGTCGGCAGGAGGGCATTCAGTACTTC
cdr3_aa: CSGRQEGIQYF

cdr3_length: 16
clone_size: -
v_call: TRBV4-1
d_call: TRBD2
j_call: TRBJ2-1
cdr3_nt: TGCGCCAGCAGCCAAGTTGCAGCGGGAGGGCCTATTGAGCAGTTCTTC
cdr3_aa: CASSQVAAGGPIEQFF

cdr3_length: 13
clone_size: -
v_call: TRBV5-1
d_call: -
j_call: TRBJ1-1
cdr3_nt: TGCGCCAGCAGCACGGGGTTCAACACTGAAGCTTTCTTT
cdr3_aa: CASSTGFNTEAFF

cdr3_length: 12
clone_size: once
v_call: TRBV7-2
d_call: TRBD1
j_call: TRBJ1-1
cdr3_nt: TGTGCCAGCAGCTCTCGGACAGGTGAAGCTTTCTTT
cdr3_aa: CASSSRTGEAFF

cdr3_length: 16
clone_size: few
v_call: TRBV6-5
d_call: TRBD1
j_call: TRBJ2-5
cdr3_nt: TGTGCCAGCAGTTACTCGGCAGGGGGCATGGGAGAGACCCAGTACTTC
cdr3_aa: CASSYSAGGMGETQYF

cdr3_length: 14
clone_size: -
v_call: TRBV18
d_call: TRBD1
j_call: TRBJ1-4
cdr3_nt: TGTGCCAGCTCAACTCGGACAGGGTTCGAAAAACTGTTTTTT
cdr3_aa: CASSTRTGFEKLFF

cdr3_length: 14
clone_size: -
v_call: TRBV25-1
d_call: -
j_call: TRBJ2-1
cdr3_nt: TGTGCCAGCAGTGCCCAGGGCTTATACAATGAGCAGTTCTTC
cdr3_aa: CASSAQGLYNEQFF

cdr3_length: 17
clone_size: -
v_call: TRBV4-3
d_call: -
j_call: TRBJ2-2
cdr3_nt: TGCGCCAGCAGCCAAGATAGACAGAAGACCTTGACCGGGGAGCTGTTTTTT
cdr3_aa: CASSQDRQKTLTGELFF

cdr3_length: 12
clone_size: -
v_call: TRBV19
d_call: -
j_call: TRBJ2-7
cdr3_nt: TGTGCCAGTAGTCCGGGGTTCTACGAGCAGTACTTC
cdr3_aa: CASSPGFYEQYF

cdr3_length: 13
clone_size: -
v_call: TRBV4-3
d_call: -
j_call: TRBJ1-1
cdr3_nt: TGCGCCAGCAGCCAAGATTCCGGGACTGAAGCTTTCTTT
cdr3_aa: CASSQDSGTEAFF

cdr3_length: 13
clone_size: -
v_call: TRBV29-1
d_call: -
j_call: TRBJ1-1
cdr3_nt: TGCAGCGTCACAGGACAGATGAACACTGAAGCTTTCTTT
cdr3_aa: CSVTGQMNTEAFF

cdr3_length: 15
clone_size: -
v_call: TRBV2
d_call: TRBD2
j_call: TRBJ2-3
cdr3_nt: TGTGCCAGCAGTGGCCTAGCGGGAGCCCCACCTACGCAGTATTTT
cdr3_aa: CASSGLAGAPPTQYF

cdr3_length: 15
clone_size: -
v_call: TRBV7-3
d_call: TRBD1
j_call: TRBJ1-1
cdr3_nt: TGTGCCAGCAGCTTAACGCGACAGGGGCTCAATGAAGCTTTCTTT
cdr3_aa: CASSLTRQGLNEAFF

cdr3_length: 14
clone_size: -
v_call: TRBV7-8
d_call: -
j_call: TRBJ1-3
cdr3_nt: TGTGCCAGCAGCCTTAGACAGGCTGAAAACACCATATATTTT
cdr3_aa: CASSLRQAENTIYF

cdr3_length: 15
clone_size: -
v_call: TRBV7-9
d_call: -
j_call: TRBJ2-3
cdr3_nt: TGTGCCAGCAGCCGGGAGGGACAGAGCACAGATACGCAGTATTTT
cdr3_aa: CASSREGQSTDTQYF

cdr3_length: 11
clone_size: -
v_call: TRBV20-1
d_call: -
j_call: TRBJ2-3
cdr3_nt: TGCAGTGCTACTAGCAGAGATACGCAGTATTTT
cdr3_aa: CSATSRDTQYF

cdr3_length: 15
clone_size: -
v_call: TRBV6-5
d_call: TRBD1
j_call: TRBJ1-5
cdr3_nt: TGTGCCAGCAGCCTTAGACAGGGAAACAATCAGCCCCAGCATTTT
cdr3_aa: CASSLRQGNNQPQHF

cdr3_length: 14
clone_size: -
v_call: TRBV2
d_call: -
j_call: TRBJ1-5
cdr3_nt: TGTGCCAGCAGGGTAGGACAGAGAAATCAGCCCCAGCATTTT
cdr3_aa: CASRVGQRNQPQHF

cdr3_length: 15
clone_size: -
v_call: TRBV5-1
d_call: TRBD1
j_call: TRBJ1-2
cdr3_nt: TGCGCCAGCAGCAAAGGACAGGGTTCTATTGATGGCTACACCTTC
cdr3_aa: CASSKGQGSIDGYTF

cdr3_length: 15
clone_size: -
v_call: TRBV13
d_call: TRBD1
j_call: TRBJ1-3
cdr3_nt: TGTGCCAGCAGCTCCGGGACAGGCTCTGGAAACACCATATATTTT
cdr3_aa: CASSSGTGSGNTIYF

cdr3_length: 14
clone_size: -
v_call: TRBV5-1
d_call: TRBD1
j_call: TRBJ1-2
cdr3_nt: TGCGCCAGCAGCTGGGGGACAGGGATCTATGGCTACACCTTC
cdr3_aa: CASSWGTGIYGYTF

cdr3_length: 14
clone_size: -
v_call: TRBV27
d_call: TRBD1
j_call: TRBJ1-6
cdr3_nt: TGTGCCAGCAGTTTAATAGGGACAGATTCACCCCTCCACTTT
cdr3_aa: CASSLIGTDSPLHF

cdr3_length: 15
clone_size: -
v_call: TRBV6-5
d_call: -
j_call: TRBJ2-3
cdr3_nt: TGTGCCAGCAGTTACTCGGAGCGATCCGGGACAAAGCAGTATTTT
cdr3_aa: CASSYSERSGTKQYF

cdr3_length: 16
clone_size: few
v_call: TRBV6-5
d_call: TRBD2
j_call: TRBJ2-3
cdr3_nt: TGTGCCAGCAGTTTCCTTAAGGCGGGAGGGGGAGATACGCAGTATTTT
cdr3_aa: CASSFLKAGGGDTQYF

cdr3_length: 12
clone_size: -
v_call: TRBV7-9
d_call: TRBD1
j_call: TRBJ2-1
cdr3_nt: TGTGCCAGCAGTTATCAGGGGGCGGCGGGATTCTTC
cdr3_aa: CASSYQGAAGFF

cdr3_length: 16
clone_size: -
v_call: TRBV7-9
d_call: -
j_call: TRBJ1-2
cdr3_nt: TGTTCCAGCAGCTTAGCCCCACTAGCAGGATACTATGGCTACACCTTC
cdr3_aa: CSSSLAPLAGYYGYTF

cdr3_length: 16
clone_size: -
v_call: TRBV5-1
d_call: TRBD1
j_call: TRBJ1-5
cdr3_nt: TGCGCCAGCAGCCCGGCAGGACAGGGGCTCGGTCAGCCCCAGCATTTT
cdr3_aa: CASSPAGQGLGQPQHF

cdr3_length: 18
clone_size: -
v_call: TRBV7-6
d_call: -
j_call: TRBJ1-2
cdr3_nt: TGTGCCAGCAGCTTCGCCTACCCGGGGGAGGCCTCTAACTATGGCTACACCTTC
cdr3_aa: CASSFAYPGEASNYGYTF

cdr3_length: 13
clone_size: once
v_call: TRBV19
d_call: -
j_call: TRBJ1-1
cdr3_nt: TGTGCCAGTAGAACGGGGGGCAGTGCTGAAGCTTTCTTT
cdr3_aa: CASRTGGSAEAFF

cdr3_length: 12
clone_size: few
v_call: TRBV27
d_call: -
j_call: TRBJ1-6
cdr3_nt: TGTGCCAGCACCCAATATAATTCACCCCTCCACTTT
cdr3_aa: CASTQYNSPLHF

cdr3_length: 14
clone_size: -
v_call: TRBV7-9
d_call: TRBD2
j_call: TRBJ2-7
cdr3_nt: TGTGCCAGCAGCCCCGGACTAGCGGGAACCGAGCAGTACTTC
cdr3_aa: CASSPGLAGTEQYF

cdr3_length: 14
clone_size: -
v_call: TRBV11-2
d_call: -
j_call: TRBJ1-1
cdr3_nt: TGTGCCAGCAGCTCAATAAGGGAGGGCTCTGAAGCTTTCTTT
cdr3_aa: CASSSIREGSEAFF

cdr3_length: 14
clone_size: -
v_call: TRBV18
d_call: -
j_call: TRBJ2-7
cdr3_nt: TGTGCCAGCTCAATAGTGGTTACGGGGGACGAGCAGTACTTC
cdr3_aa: CASSIVVTGDEQYF

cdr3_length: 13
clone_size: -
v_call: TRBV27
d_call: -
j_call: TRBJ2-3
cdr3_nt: TGTGCCAGCAGTTTACATCGCACAGATACGCAGTATTTT
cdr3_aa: CASSLHRTDTQYF

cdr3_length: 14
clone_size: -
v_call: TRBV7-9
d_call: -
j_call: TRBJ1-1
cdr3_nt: TGTGCCAGCAGCCCCCCCTGGACAGACACTGAAGCTTTCTTT
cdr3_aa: CASSPPWTDTEAFF

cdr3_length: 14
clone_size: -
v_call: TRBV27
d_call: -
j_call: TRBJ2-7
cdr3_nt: TGTGCCAGCAGTACAGGGTTCGGCGGCTACGAGCAGTACTTC
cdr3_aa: CASSTGFGGYEQYF

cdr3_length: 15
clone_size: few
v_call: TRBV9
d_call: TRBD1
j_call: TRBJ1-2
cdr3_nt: TGTGCCAGCAGCGCTGGGGACAGTGCTAACTATGGCTACACCTTC
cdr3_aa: CASSAGDSANYGYTF

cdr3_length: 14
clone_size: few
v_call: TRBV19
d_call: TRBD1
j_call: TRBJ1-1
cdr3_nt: TGTGTCGCTCGACGGACAGGAGCGAACACTGAAGCTTTCTTT
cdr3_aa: CVARRTGANTEAFF

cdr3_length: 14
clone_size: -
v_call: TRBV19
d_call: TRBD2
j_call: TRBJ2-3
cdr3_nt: TGTGCCAGTAAAACGGGAGGGATCACAGATACGCAGTATTTT
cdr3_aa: CASKTGGITDTQYF

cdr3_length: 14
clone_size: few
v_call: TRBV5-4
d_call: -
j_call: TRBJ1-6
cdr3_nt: TGTGCCAGCACACAGGGCTCCTATAATTCACCCCTCCACTTT
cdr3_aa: CASTQGSYNSPLHF

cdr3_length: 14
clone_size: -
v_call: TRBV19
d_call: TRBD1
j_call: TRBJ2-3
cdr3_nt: TGTGCCAGTAGCACCGGGACAGAGAGAGATACGCAGTATTTT
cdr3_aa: CASSTGTERDTQYF

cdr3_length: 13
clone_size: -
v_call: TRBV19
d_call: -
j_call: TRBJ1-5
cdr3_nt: TGTGCCAGTTCGGGGGGTATGCGTCAGCCCCAGCATTTT
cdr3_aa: CASSGGMRQPQHF